Below, 23 T cell receptor beta chains from the same sample are listed, as sequenced in a study of T cell responses to AZD1222 COVID-19 vaccine. TCRdb's table, derived via immunoSEQ multiplex PCR, lists solely in-frame clones and lacks some. In the table there are some 140,000 clones, just under 95% of which are singletons. The sequencing here drew on peripheral blood, taken 28 days after the second AZD1222 dose. The receptors here all came from an adult who received the AZD1222 COVID-19 vaccine.

The V call is TRBV5-1, the J call TRBJ2-2; D perhaps matches TRBD1 (5 bases). Germline CDR1 reads SGHRS; CDR2 reads YFSETQ. This CDR3 spans 15 amino acids. Trimming took 4 bases from V and 6 from J, leaving 16 bases between them. The CDR3 loop is CASSETTEWAGELFF. Here the CDR3 DNA reads TGCGCCAGCAGCGAGACGACAGAGTGGGCCGGGGAGCTGTTTTTT.

The CDR3 sequence: CASSRDRGPYGYTF. In DNA, the CDR3 is TGTGCCAGTAGTAGAGACAGGGGCCCCTATGGCTACACCTTC. This chain uses TRBV19 with TRBJ1-2; 8 nucleotides agree with TRBD1. This CDR3 comprises 14 residues. Trimming cost V 4 bases and J 4 bases; bases outside gene matches: 5. The germline V gene has CDR1 LNHDA and CDR2 SQIVND (reference sequence).

CDR3: CAWRPSGLGYEQYF. The CDR3, as DNA: TGTGCCTGGAGGCCTAGTGGACTGGGGTACGAGCAGTACTTC. The rearrangement uses TRBV30 and TRBJ2-7; maybe TRBD2 (5 bases). The CDR3 totals 14 residues. The V and J ends lost 3 bases and 4 bases respectively, with 16 bases between them. Germline CDR1 is GTSNPN and CDR2 is SVGIG (reference sequence).

V and J are TRBV18 and TRBJ2-5; TRBD2 might be the D (5 bases). CDR1 is KGHSH, CDR2 LQKENI, per germline. V was clipped by 3 bases and J by 5 bases, with 22 bases between them. This CDR3 comprises 17 residues. The CDR3 DNA reads TGTGCCAGCTCACCTACGGGAAGCCTGGGGTATTATGAGACCCAGTACTTC. It translates to CASSPTGSLGYYETQYF.

The chain uses TRBV3-1 (or the pseudogene TRBV3-2) and TRBJ2-5, with TRBD2 as a possible D gene (5 bases). Germline CDR1 and CDR2: LGHDT and YNNKEL (reference sequence). This CDR3 is 15 amino acids long. The V and J ends lost 2 bases and 5 bases respectively, with 15 bases between them. The CDR3 DNA is TGTGCCAGCAGCCAATACAGAGGGAACCCGGAGACCCAGTACTTC. It translates to CASSQYRGNPETQYF.

The V and J genes are TRBV7-2 and TRBJ1-6; a possible D gene is TRBD1 (5 bases). The germline gives CDR1 SGHTA, CDR2 FQGNSA. The V end was cut by 5 bases, the J end by 6 bases, with 14 bases between. The CDR3 is made up of 15 amino acids. CDR3 sequence reads: CASSPMGRTNSPLHF. DNA for the CDR3: TGTGCCAGCAGCCCCATGGGACGGACTAATTCACCCCTCCACTTT.

DNA for the CDR3: TGTGCCAGCAGCCCCTTATATATCCGCGGGGAGCTGTTTTTT. Protein sequence: CASSPLYIRGELFF. The V call is TRBV6-5, the J call TRBJ2-2; D gene ambiguous. V shed 6 bases and J shed 7 bases, with 15 bases lying between them. The germline V gene has CDR1 MNHEY and CDR2 SVGAGI. The CDR3 covers 14 residues.

Here the CDR3 reads CASSPPSGGASGELFF. The CDR3 nucleotides are TGTGCCAGCAGCCCCCCAAGCGGGGGGGCTTCCGGGGAGCTGTTTTTT. J is TRBJ2-2 and V is TRBV13, with 10 nucleotides matching TRBD2. Germline trimming cut 5 bases from V and 6 bases from J; bases unmatched to any gene: 9. Germline V gives CDR1 PRHDT, CDR2 FYEKMQ (reference sequence). The CDR3 contains 16 residues. Complete variable domain (other parts from reference TRBV13 and TRBJ2-2): AAGVIQSPRHLIKEKRETATLKCYPIPRHDTVYWYQQGPGQDPQFLISFYEKMQSDKGSIPDRFSAQQFSDYHSELNMSSLELGDSALYFCASSPPSGGASGELFFGEGSRLTVL.

This chain connects TRBV19 to TRBJ1-1; D unresolved. The CDR3 covers 13 residues. The V end lost 6 bases, the J end lost 6 bases, and 14 bases lay between the germline ends. Per the germline V gene, CDR1 is LNHDA and CDR2 is SQIVND (reference sequence). CDR3 sequence reads: CASRLDAESEAFF. The CDR3 DNA reads TGTGCCAGTAGGTTGGACGCGGAGTCTGAAGCTTTCTTT.

The chain couples TRBV19 to TRBJ1-6, with 8 bases matching TRBD1. The V gene end was trimmed by 6 bases and the J gene end by 7 bases; junction bases not matched to a gene: 8. CDR3 length: 15 amino acids. Germline V gene sequence: CDR1 LNHDA, CDR2 SQIVND (reference sequence). The CDR3 here is CASRRQGTGNSPLHF. The CDR3 DNA reads as TGTGCCAGTAGACGACAGGGGACGGGAAATTCACCCCTCCACTTT.

V is TRBV3-1 (or the pseudogene TRBV3-2) and J is TRBJ1-4; perhaps TRBD1 as D (6 bases). The CDR3 has 16 amino acids. Germline V lookup: CDR1 LGHDT, CDR2 YNNKEL (reference sequence). Trimming removed 1 base at V and 7 bases at J, with 16 bases between. CDR3 amino acids: CASSQGFPGDVEKLFF. The CDR3 DNA reads as TGTGCCAGCAGCCAAGGCTTCCCAGGGGACGTTGAAAAACTGTTTTTT.

The chain couples TRBV2 to TRBJ1-2; 9 nucleotides agree with TRBD1. The V segment lost 5 bases and the J segment 1 base; nucleotides outside the gene matches: 11. Looked up from germline, CDR1 is SNHLY and CDR2 is FYNNEI. The CDR3 sequence is 17 residues long. Here the CDR3 reads CASSSTSRQGGNYGYTF. The CDR3 DNA reads TGTGCCAGCAGTTCTACCTCACGACAGGGGGGTAACTATGGCTACACCTTC.

This clone has only a few counts. The chain links TRBV7-2 to TRBJ2-7; D is uncertain. Per the germline V gene, CDR1 is SGHTA and CDR2 is FQGNSA. The CDR3 extends over 15 amino acids. V lost 10 bases, J lost 0 bases, and 19 bases lay in between. CDR3 sequence (DNA): TGTGCCACAAGCTTAGATCCAGGTGTCTCCTACGAGCAGTACTTC. It yields the protein CATSLDPGVSYEQYF.

The chain links TRBV10-1 to TRBJ2-7; D is unclear. Trimming took off 8 bases at V and 8 bases at J, with 4 bases between the two ends. The germline V gene encodes CDR1 WNHNN and CDR2 SYGVQD (reference sequence). The CDR3 has 8 amino acids. CDR3 DNA: TGCGCCAGCGAGAAGCAGTACTTC. This translates into CASEKQYF.

A single count supports this clone. The V call is TRBV4-3, the J call TRBJ1-2; tentatively, D is TRBD1 (5 bases). The CDR3 extends over 13 amino acids. Trimming shortened V by 3 bases and J by 3 bases, and 8 bases separated the two germline ends. Germline V gene lookup returns CDR1 LGHNA and CDR2 YSLEER. CDR3: CASSQGPHYGYTF. CDR3 nucleotides: TGCGCCAGCAGCCAGGGACCTCACTATGGCTACACCTTC.

This chain connects TRBV6-2 or TRBV6-3 to TRBJ1-6; D not resolved. This CDR3 has 12 amino acids. Germline V gives CDR1 MNHEY, CDR2 SVGEGT. With 4 bases removed from V and 7 bases from J, the gap between germline ends came to 5 bases. The CDR3 DNA reads as TGTGCCAGCAGTTCCCAAAATTCACCCCTCCACTTT. Translating it yields CASSSQNSPLHF.

The chain uses TRBV11-1 and TRBJ2-5; 7 bases line up with TRBD1. Per the germline V gene, CDR1 is SGHAT and CDR2 is FQDESV (reference sequence). There are 13 residues in the CDR3. Unmatched junction bases numbered 1, after V lost 4 bases and J lost 2 bases. The CDR3 loop reads CASSSDRQETQYF. CDR3 nucleotide sequence: TGTGCCAGCAGCTCGGACAGGCAAGAGACCCAGTACTTC. Filled out from reference TRBV11-1 and TRBJ2-5, the complete variable domain reads EAEVAQSPRYKITEKSQAVAFWCDPISGHATLYWYRQILGQGPELLVQFQDESVVDDSQLPKDRFSAERLKGVDSTLKIQPAELGDSAMYLCASSSDRQETQYFGPGTRLLVL.

J is TRBJ1-2 and V is TRBV9; D gene ambiguous. The CDR3 sequence is 13 residues long. Germline lookup yields CDR1 SGDLS and CDR2 YYNGEE. The V end was cut by 0 bases, the J end by 1 base, with 4 bases between. The CDR3 here is CASSVVGNYGYTF. For the CDR3, the DNA is TGTGCCAGCAGCGTAGTCGGTAACTATGGCTACACCTTC.

The chain employs TRBV12-3 or TRBV12-4 and TRBJ1-1; maybe TRBD1 (6 bases). This CDR3 contains 12 residues. V gave up 10 bases and J gave up 9 bases, with 18 bases separating them. CDR3 nucleotide sequence: TGTGCCACTACCAGGGGTCAGGACAAAGCTTTCTTT. This translates into CATTRGQDKAFF.

The CDR3 loop is CASSQRVQGGTGELFF. In DNA form, the CDR3 reads TGCGCCAGCAGTCAACGTGTACAGGGGGGGACCGGGGAGCTGTTTTTT. The chain couples TRBV23-1 to TRBJ2-2; maybe TRBD1 (8 bases). Being an ORF, TRBV23-1 has a function that is uncertain. Trimming removed 2 bases at V and 5 bases at J, with 15 bases between. The CDR3 length is 16 residues.

The chain links TRBV7-3 to TRBJ2-4; 8 positions match TRBD2. This CDR3 is 15 amino acids long. From germline, CDR1 is SGHTA and CDR2 FQGTGA. Germline trimming cut 5 bases from V and 10 bases from J; bases unmatched to any gene: 13. For the CDR3, the DNA is TGTGCCAGCAGCCTCGGGGGTGGGACTAGGTTGATTCAGTACTTC. Its translation is CASSLGGGTRLIQYF.

The rearrangement links TRBV29-1 to TRBJ2-7, with 7 bases lining up with TRBD1. The V gene end was trimmed by 6 bases and the J gene end by 9 bases; junction bases not matched to a gene: 14. Germline-derived CDR1 and CDR2 are SQVTM and ANQGSEA. This CDR3 is 13 amino acids long. This CDR3 reads CSVTGQPGSWQYF. CDR3 nucleotide sequence: TGCAGCGTCACGGGACAGCCAGGATCGTGGCAGTACTTC.

The chain employs TRBV5-1 and TRBJ1-1, with 7 bases matching TRBD1. The CDR3 contains 16 residues. The V gene end was trimmed by 1 base and the J gene end by 2 bases; junction bases not matched to a gene: 8. The V gene's germline CDR1 is SGHRS and CDR2 YFSETQ. The CDR3 here is CASSLRRGQANTEAFF. CDR3 bases: TGCGCCAGCAGCTTGAGGAGAGGACAGGCAAACACTGAAGCTTTCTTT.